These T cell receptor beta chains were read from a single sample in a study of cytomegalovirus exposure and HLA in healthy donors. Profiling relied on immunoSEQ multiplex PCR, and the TCRdb table lists in-frame clones only, not all of them. The table lists over 120,000 clones, approximately 90% of them singletons, with 6.2% in the top ten. The sample consisted of PBMCs. These TCRs come from a woman aged 25 to 39 in good health and CMV-seropositive. Each CDR3 is given with its conserved first and last residue. The D gene is left open where the match is weak. The listing skips clone size in some rows; elsewhere it reads once, few, many or a size class.

D	V	J	size	CDR3	DNA
TRBD1	TRBV10-3	TRBJ2-3	-	CAISGQGATDTQYF	TGTGCCATCAGTGGACAGGGGGCCACAGATACGCAGTATTTT
TRBD2	TRBV7-7	TRBJ2-5	-	CASSTGLGGQETQYF	TGTGCCAGCAGCACGGGACTAGGGGGCCAAGAGACCCAGTACTTC
-	TRBV21-1	TRBJ1-5	-	CASSKGRTGPNQPQHF	TGTGCCAGCAGCAAAGGTAGGACAGGGCCCAATCAGCCCCAGCATTTT
TRBD2	TRBV27	TRBJ2-1	-	CASSLSRGDNEQFF	TGTGCCAGCAGTTTATCGCGGGGGGACAATGAGCAGTTCTTC
-	TRBV9	TRBJ1-4	once	CASSPMGARGEKLFF	TGTGCCAGCAGCCCGATGGGGGCACGGGGTGAAAAACTGTTTTTT
TRBD2	TRBV9	TRBJ2-3	once	CASSVEGLDLLTDTQYF	TGTGCCAGCAGCGTAGAGGGACTAGATTTACTCACAGATACGCAGTATTTT
TRBD1	TRBV18	TRBJ1-2	-	CASSPPGTDYGYTF	TGTGCCAGCTCACCACCTGGGACAGACTATGGCTACACCTTC
TRBD1	TRBV5-6	TRBJ1-6	-	CASPRTGDHSPLHF	TGTGCCAGCCCCAGGACAGGGGATCATTCACCCCTCCACTTT
-	TRBV5-8	TRBJ2-7	-	CASRPPGIYEQYF	TGTGCCAGCAGACCTCCAGGCATCTACGAGCAGTACTTC
-	TRBV18	TRBJ1-5	-	CASSGDQGYSNQPQHF	TGTGCCAGCTCAGGAGATCAGGGTTATAGCAATCAGCCCCAGCATTTT
-	TRBV11-3	TRBJ2-1	-	CASSQGTSYNEQFF	TGTGCCAGCAGCCAAGGAACTAGTTACAATGAGCAGTTCTTC
-	TRBV2	TRBJ1-2	-	CASSEGSLDGYTF	TGTGCCAGCAGTGAGGGCAGTCTGGATGGCTACACCTTC
TRBD1	TRBV11-2	TRBJ2-7	-	CASSETGTGGDEQYF	TGTGCCAGCAGCGAAACCGGGACAGGGGGCGACGAGCAGTACTTC
-	TRBV7-8	TRBJ1-1	-	CASSSLDLNTEAFF	TGTGCCAGCAGCTCCCTAGACCTGAACACTGAAGCTTTCTTT
-	TRBV18	TRBJ2-2	-	CASTRGYTGELFF	TGTGCCAGTACCCGGGGGTACACCGGGGAGCTGTTTTTT
TRBD1	TRBV14	TRBJ1-2	-	CASSQEDRLYGYTF	TGTGCCAGCAGCCAAGAGGACAGGTTATATGGCTACACCTTC
-	TRBV5-1	TRBJ1-3	-	CASSPGDSHSGNTIYF	TGCGCCAGCAGCCCGGGAGACAGCCACTCTGGAAACACCATATATTTT
TRBD2	TRBV7-9	TRBJ2-5	-	CASSLAGGLETQYF	TGTGCCAGCAGTCTAGCGGGAGGCCTAGAGACCCAGTACTTC
-	TRBV19	TRBJ2-7	-	CASSGLRGSVSYEQYF	TGTGCCAGTAGTGGGCTACGAGGGTCGGTCTCCTACGAGCAGTACTTC
-	TRBV4-1	TRBJ2-1	-	CASSQARELAEQFF	TGCGCCAGCAGCCAAGCTAGGGAGCTGGCTGAGCAGTTCTTC
TRBD1	TRBV28	TRBJ1-1	-	CASSQGARSTEAFF	TGTGCCAGCAGTCAGGGGGCGCGTAGCACTGAAGCTTTCTTT
TRBD2	TRBV6-1	TRBJ2-7	few	CASSPTSGPYEQYF	TGTGCCAGCAGCCCGACTAGCGGTCCCTACGAGCAGTACTTC
TRBD2	TRBV4-2	TRBJ2-3	-	CASSPPGLERGTDTQYF	TGTGCCAGCAGCCCCCCGGGACTAGAGAGGGGCACAGATACGCAGTATTTT
TRBD2	TRBV27	TRBJ2-7	once	CASRQLAGSYEQYF	TGTGCCAGCAGGCAACTAGCGGGGTCCTACGAGCAGTACTTC
TRBD1	TRBV5-6	TRBJ2-1	-	CASSFGTGFVEQFF	TGTGCCAGCAGCTTCGGGACAGGCTTCGTTGAGCAGTTCTTC
TRBD2	TRBV5-1	TRBJ2-5	-	CASSLGPSGAKETQYF	TGCGCCAGCAGCTTGGGTCCTAGCGGGGCAAAAGAGACCCAGTACTTC
-	TRBV15	TRBJ2-7	-	CATSRDPGSTYEQYF	TGTGCCACCAGCAGAGATCCAGGTTCCACCTACGAGCAGTACTTC
TRBD2	TRBV19	TRBJ2-7	-	CASSLRAGGSEQYF	TGTGCCAGTAGTCTCCGGGCCGGGGGGAGCGAGCAGTACTTC
-	TRBV2	TRBJ1-5	-	CASSAGGASNQPQHF	TGTGCCAGCAGCGCTGGGGGGGCTAGCAATCAGCCCCAGCATTTT
-	TRBV5-6	TRBJ2-3	-	CASSLPGQNTQYF	TGTGCCAGCAGCTTGCCAGGGCAAAATACGCAGTATTTT
-	TRBV25-1	TRBJ2-1	-	CASSELGLGFNEQFF	TGTGCCAGCAGTGAACTCGGACTGGGCTTTAATGAGCAGTTCTTC
-	TRBV5-6	TRBJ2-2	-	CASSLAGGGGHTGELFF	TGTGCCAGCAGCTTGGCCGGTGGCGGGGGCCACACCGGGGAGCTGTTTTTT